The rows below give T cell receptor beta chains drawn from one sample of a study of blood T cell repertoires in COVID-19. Assay: immunoSEQ multiplex PCR; the TCRdb copy retains only in-frame clones and omits some. Of 200,000 to 300,000 clones in the sample, 84% are singletons; the top ten hold 4.2%. Sequencing input: peripheral blood. Receptors were obtained from a man aged 55 to 70 with acute or convalescent COVID-19. The CDR3 runs from the conserved cysteine through the conserved F or W. The order of the fields is clone size, V gene, D gene, J gene, CDR3 DNA, CDR3 protein. D genes are given only for firm matches. Clone size appears in some rows only: once, few, many, or a class for an expanded clone.

.	TRBV7-9	TRBD1	TRBJ2-4	TGTGCCAGCAGCTTAGACAGGGGTTTTGGGAACATTCAGTACTTC	CASSLDRGFGNIQYF
once	TRBV7-2	.	TRBJ1-1	TGTGCCAGCAGCGAGGTGTACACTGAAGCTTTCTTT	CASSEVYTEAFF
.	TRBV19	TRBD1	TRBJ1-5	TGTGCCAGTAGTATGGACAGGGGGAAGGGCGGCAATCAGCCCCAGCATTTT	CASSMDRGKGGNQPQHF
.	TRBV5-1	TRBD2	TRBJ2-7	TGCGCCAGCAGCACCGGGAGGGGGACTAGCGGTACTACCTACGAGCAGTACTTC	CASSTGRGTSGTTYEQYF
.	TRBV27	.	TRBJ1-6	TGTGCCAGCAGTTTCTCGTCCAATTCACCCCTCCACTTT	CASSFSSNSPLHF
.	TRBV18	.	TRBJ2-2	TGTGCCAGCTCACCACCTCAGGGGTTAAACACCGGGGAGCTGTTTTTT	CASSPPQGLNTGELFF
few	TRBV18	TRBD2	TRBJ2-5	TGTGCCAGCTCACCGATAAGCGGGGCCCCTCAAGAGACCCAGTACTTC	CASSPISGAPQETQYF
.	TRBV5-1	.	TRBJ1-2	TGCGCCAGCAGCTCACAAGCGGATAACTATGGCTACACCTTC	CASSSQADNYGYTF
.	TRBV10-3	TRBD1	TRBJ1-2	TGTGCCATCAGTGAGTCGCAGGGGGGTATTGATGGCTACACCTTC	CAISESQGGIDGYTF
.	TRBV29-1	TRBD1	TRBJ2-7	TGCAGCGTCGACAGGGGACAAGGCTACGAGCAGTACTTC	CSVDRGQGYEQYF
.	TRBV18	.	TRBJ2-1	TGTGCCAGCTCATCAGGGGGGTCTAATGAGCAGTTCTTC	CASSSGGSNEQFF
.	TRBV12-3/TRBV12-4	.	TRBJ2-7	TGTGCCAGCACCCTCGGGGAGGACTACGAGCAGTACTTC	CASTLGEDYEQYF
.	TRBV7-9	.	TRBJ1-6	TGTGCCAGCAGCTCGACAGGCAGCTCCTATAATTCACCCCTCCACTTT	CASSSTGSSYNSPLHF
.	TRBV12-3/TRBV12-4	TRBD2	TRBJ2-2	TGTGCCAGCAGGGTCTTAGCGGGCGGGGGGCTGTTTTTT	CASRVLAGGGLFF
.	TRBV24-1	TRBD1	TRBJ2-3	TGTGCCACCAGTGATTCGACAGGGAAGTTCACAGATACGCAGTATTTT	CATSDSTGKFTDTQYF
.	TRBV4-2	TRBD2	TRBJ2-7	TGTGCCAGCAGCCCCGGACTAGCGGGTCCCTACGAGCAGTACTTC	CASSPGLAGPYEQYF
.	TRBV2	TRBD1	TRBJ1-5	TGTGCCAGCAGGAGGGTACAGGGGGCCCACAATCAGCCCCAGCATTTT	CASRRVQGAHNQPQHF
.	TRBV2	.	TRBJ2-7	TGTGCAGGCGGTAGAAGCTCCTACGAGCAGTACTTC	CAGGRSSYEQYF
few	TRBV7-2	TRBD2	TRBJ2-5	TGTGCCAGCAGCGTGACTAGCGGGGGGGCCTGGGAGACCCAGTACTTC	CASSVTSGGAWETQYF
.	TRBV7-8	.	TRBJ2-7	TGTGCCAGCAGCTTAGCGCCCAGGAGGGCCCCCTACGAGCAGTACTTC	CASSLAPRRAPYEQYF
.	TRBV18	TRBD2	TRBJ2-1	TGTGCCAGCTCACCACCGTCACGGCTAGCGGGAATCAATGAGCAGTTCTTC	CASSPPSRLAGINEQFF
.	TRBV9	.	TRBJ1-1	TGTGCCAGCAGCCGCAGGGAGGACACTGAAGCTTTCTTT	CASSRREDTEAFF
.	TRBV19	.	TRBJ1-6	TGTGCCAGTAGTATTGGTCACTCAGGAGGTGATCCACCCCTCCACTTT	CASSIGHSGGDPPLHF
few	TRBV5-1	.	TRBJ1-5	TGCGCCAGCAGCCCCGGGAGCAATCAGCCCCAGCATTTT	CASSPGSNQPQHF
.	TRBV5-4	TRBD1	TRBJ2-6	TGTGCCAGCAGCCCACAGGGGAGTGGGGCCAACGTCCTGACTTTC	CASSPQGSGANVLTF
.	TRBV12-3/TRBV12-4	.	TRBJ1-1	TGTGCCAGCTTAAGCCCGAACACTGAAGCTTTCTTT	CASLSPNTEAFF
.	TRBV19	TRBD2	TRBJ2-7	TGTGCCAGTAGACCTAGCGGGGGGGCCGGGGTGCAGTACTTC	CASRPSGGAGVQYF
.	TRBV6-1	.	TRBJ2-7	TGTGCCAGCAGGAGGACAGCCTCCAATTACGAGCAGTACTTC	CASRRTASNYEQYF
.	TRBV5-8	.	TRBJ2-7	TGTGCCAGCAGCTACGAATTCGGCAGGTCCTACGAGCAGTACTTC	CASSYEFGRSYEQYF
.	TRBV28	.	TRBJ1-2	TGTGCCAGCAGTTTTTACGGTGGCTACACCTTC	CASSFYGGYTF
.	TRBV12-3/TRBV12-4	.	TRBJ2-5	TGTGCCAGCAGTCGCAGGGTTAAAGAGACCCAGTACTTC	CASSRRVKETQYF
.	TRBV9	.	TRBJ2-7	TGTGCCAGCAGCGTAGAGGGGCATTGGGCCTACGAGCAGTACTTC	CASSVEGHWAYEQYF
.	TRBV21-1	.	TRBJ2-7	TGTGCCAGCAGCAAAGCCGGGGGGACAGGGGGCAGACTCCCCTACGAGCAGTACTTC	CASSKAGGTGGRLPYEQYF
.	TRBV5-6	TRBD2	TRBJ2-2	TGTGCCAGCAGCGACGCCTCGGGACTAGCGGGAGCGACCGGGGAGCTGTTTTTT	CASSDASGLAGATGELFF
.	TRBV12-5	.	TRBJ2-7	TGTGCCCATACGAGGACAGCCCTATATTCCAACTACGAGCAGTACTTC	CAHTRTALYSNYEQYF
.	TRBV21-1	.	TRBJ2-7	TGTGCCAGCAGCTCCGGGACAGAGAGCTCCTACGAGCAGTACTTC	CASSSGTESSYEQYF
.	TRBV5-1	.	TRBJ2-1	TGCGCCAGCAGCGCGAGCACAGAGGGCTACAATGAGCAGTTCTTC	CASSASTEGYNEQFF